What follows describes a single T cell receptor beta chain. The DNA is omitted, as the CDR3 cannot be located on it reliably, and the CDR3 follows TCRdb's listing. The entry originates in a study of patients with pleural tuberculosis. Germline CDR1 and CDR2: SGHTA and FQGNSA. Termini included, the CDR3 measures 21 amino acids. TCRdb used MiXCR to reprocess the reads, holding one entry per CDR3 protein. The sample has under 30,000 distinct CDR3 sequences; 15% to 20% are singletons. The clonotype originates from a human donor with pleural tuberculosis. Material: peripheral blood. The V call is TRBV7-2, the J call TRBJ2-7; the table's D call TRBD2 went unverified against the DNA. The CDR3 loop reads CASSFYICSARELAGDYEQYF.